A single sample gave rise to the 13 T cell receptor beta chains below, sequenced in a study of beta chain features in type 1 diabetes. The study, taken as a whole, reports: All four CD4+ subsets of Type 1 diabetes patients contained TCRB CDR3s that were moderately but significantly shorter.

As every portion of the isolated RNA was reverse transcribed, the sequencing read expressed TCRB transcripts. Sequencing used immunoSEQ multiplex PCR; TCRdb keeps in-frame clones, though not all of them. The sample includes a few hundred thousand clones, about 23% seen only once; the top ten take more than 0.009%. Their cognate antigens are unknown. Sequenced input: naive CD4+ T cells from blood. Receptors originate from a woman in her 30s with type 1 diabetes.

CDR3 amino acids: CASSLRQGGGYEQYF. In nucleotides, the CDR3 is TGTGCCAGCAGCTTGAGACAGGGAGGAGGCTACGAGCAGTACTTC. The rearrangement joins TRBV5-4 to TRBJ2-7; tentative D call: TRBD1 (7 bases). The CDR3 sequence is 15 residues long. V gave up 1 base and J gave up 3 bases, with 14 bases separating them. Germline V gives CDR1 SGHNT, CDR2 YYREEE (reference sequence). Together with reference TRBV5-4 and TRBJ2-7, the CDR3 gives the full variable domain: ETGVTQSPTHLIKTRGQQVTLRCSSQSGHNTVSWYQQALGQGPQFIFQYYREEENGRGNFPPRFSGLQFPNYSSELNVNALELDDSALYLCASSLRQGGGYEQYFGPGTRLTVT.

The chain is built from TRBV7-9 and TRBJ2-3; a weak D match, TRBD2 (7 bases). Germline V lookup: CDR1 SEHNR, CDR2 FQNEAQ (reference sequence). The CDR3 has 16 residues. V lost 5 bases and J lost 2, with 17 bases in between. CDR3 region: CASSRWGGSYTDTQYF. The CDR3 region has the DNA TGTGCCAGCAGCCGATGGGGGGGCAGCTACACAGATACGCAGTATTTT.

This chain links TRBV30 with TRBJ2-6; 7 positions agree with TRBD2. CDR3 length: 17 amino acids. Germline CDR1 is GTSNPN and CDR2 is SVGIG (reference sequence). The V gene end was trimmed by 6 bases and the J gene end by 4 bases; junction bases not matched to a gene: 15. This chain's CDR3 is CACLRPGLFSGANVLTF. In DNA form, the CDR3 reads TGTGCCTGTCTTCGACCGGGACTATTCTCAGGGGCCAACGTCCTGACTTTC.

This chain uses TRBV7-2 with TRBJ2-7, with D perhaps matching TRBD2 (5 bases). CDR3 length equals 14 residues. The V gene lost 5 bases and the J gene lost 4 bases, with 15 bases spanning the gap. Germline values: CDR1 SGHTA, CDR2 FQGNSA. As DNA, the CDR3 is TGTGCCAGCAGCCTAGGGTCTAGCTCGTACGAGCAGTACTTC. It codes for CASSLGSSSYEQYF.

This chain uses TRBV7-9 with TRBJ2-1; D gene unclear. V lost 1 base and J lost 8, with 9 bases in between. CDR3 length equals 13 residues. Germline CDR1 SEHNR, CDR2 FQNEAQ (reference sequence). The CDR3 nucleotides are TGTGCCAGCAGCTTAGACTACATCGATGAGCAGTTCTTC. It specifies CASSLDYIDEQFF.

The sample holds a few counts of this clone. This sequence joins TRBV7-9 and TRBJ2-7; 7 nucleotides align to TRBD2. CDR1 is SEHNR, CDR2 FQNEAQ, per germline (reference sequence). This CDR3 has 17 amino acids. V was pared by 0 bases and J by 3 bases, with 11 bases of the junction left unmatched. The CDR3 DNA reads as TGTGCCAGCAGCTTAGCGTGGGGGGGAGATCGGAGCTACGAGCAGTACTTC. This codes for CASSLAWGGDRSYEQYF. The complete variable domain, with remaining parts taken from reference TRBV7-9 and TRBJ2-7, reads DTGVSQNPRHKITKRGQNVTFRCDPISEHNRLYWYRQTLGQGPEFLTYFQNEAQLEKSRLLSDRFSAERPKGSFSTLEIQRTEQGDSAMYLCASSLAWGGDRSYEQYFGPGTRLTVT.

This clone has just a few counts. V and J are TRBV9 and TRBJ1-2; perhaps TRBD1 as D (6 bases). Germline V gene sequence: CDR1 SGDLS, CDR2 YYNGEE. Trimming took 0 bases from V and 6 from J, leaving 12 bases between them. The CDR3 has 14 amino acids. CDR3 coding DNA: TGTGCCAGCAGCGTAGGACAGGAAGGCCATGGCTACACCTTC. As protein: CASSVGQEGHGYTF.

The rearrangement uses TRBV29-1 and TRBJ1-5, with 8 bases fitting TRBD1. With V trimmed by 6 bases and J by 7 bases, 8 bases remained unmatched. The germline CDR1 and CDR2 sequences are SQVTM and ANQGSEA. The CDR3 runs to 13 residues. DNA for the CDR3: TGCAGCGTCGTGGACAGGGCAGGACAGCCCCAGCATTTT. Protein: CSVVDRAGQPQHF.

The J gene is TRBJ2-1, the V gene TRBV6-4; 13 bases map to TRBD2. The J segment lost 7 bases and the V segment lost 9 bases, leaving 6 bases of the junction unmatched. Germline V gives CDR1 MRHNA, CDR2 SNTAGT. This CDR3 is 14 amino acids long. CDR3 DNA: TGTGCCAGAGGGGGGACTAGCGGGATGAATGAGCAGTTCTTC. This encodes CARGGTSGMNEQFF.

The chain joins TRBV7-2 to TRBJ2-1; 7 positions match TRBD2. CDR1 and CDR2 from the germline V gene are SGHTA and FQGNSA. The CDR3 loop spans 15 amino acids. Trimming removed 5 bases from V and 6 bases from J; junction bases left unmatched: 10. This chain's CDR3 is CASSPRTRGGNEQFF. The CDR3 DNA sequence: TGTGCCAGCAGCCCCCGGACTAGAGGTGGCAATGAGCAGTTCTTC.

J is TRBJ2-3 and V is TRBV2, with 8 bases identical to TRBD2. The CDR3 runs 17 residues. Germline values: CDR1 SNHLY, CDR2 FYNNEI. V trimming: 7 bases; J trimming: 0 bases; junction bases outside the gene matches: 12. The CDR3 DNA reads as TGTGCCAGCAAGAGGCTAGCGGGTAGAACTAGCACAGATACGCAGTATTTT. Its protein product is CASKRLAGRTSTDTQYF.

A word on this clone: Other DNA sequences in the sample encode the same CDR3. The chain carries TRBV25-1 and TRBJ2-7; tentative D call: TRBD2 (6 bases). CDR3 length: 14 residues. CDR1 and CDR2 from the germline V gene are MGHDK and SYGVNS. The V end lost 1 base, the J end lost 0 bases, and 7 bases lay between the germline ends. The CDR3 DNA reads as TGTGCCAGCAGTGAATTCGGGGGCTCCTACGAGCAGTACTTC. Translating it yields CASSEFGGSYEQYF.

This clone was detected only a few times. This chain uses TRBV7-9 with TRBJ2-1; 13 nucleotides match TRBD2. The germline V gene has CDR1 SEHNR and CDR2 FQNEAQ (reference sequence). This CDR3 is 14 amino acids long. V was pared by 3 bases and J by 7 bases, with 0 bases of the junction left unmatched. CDR3 in DNA: TGTGCCAGCAGCTTGACTAGCGGGAGGAATGAGCAGTTCTTC. Residues: CASSLTSGRNEQFF.